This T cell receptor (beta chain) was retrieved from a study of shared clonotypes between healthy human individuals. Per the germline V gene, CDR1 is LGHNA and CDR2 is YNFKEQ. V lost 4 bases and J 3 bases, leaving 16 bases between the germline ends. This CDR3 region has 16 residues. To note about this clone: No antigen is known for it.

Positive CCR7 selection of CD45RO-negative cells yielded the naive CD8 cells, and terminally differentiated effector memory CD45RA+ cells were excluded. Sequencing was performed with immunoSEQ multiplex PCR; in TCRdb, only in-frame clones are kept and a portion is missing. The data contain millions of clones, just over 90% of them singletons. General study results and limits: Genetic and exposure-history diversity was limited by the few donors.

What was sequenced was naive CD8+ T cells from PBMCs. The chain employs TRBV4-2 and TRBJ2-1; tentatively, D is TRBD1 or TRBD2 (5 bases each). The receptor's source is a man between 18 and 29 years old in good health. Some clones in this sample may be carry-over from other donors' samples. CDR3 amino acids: CASSLKGEYVYNEQFF. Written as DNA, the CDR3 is TGTGCCAGCAGCCTCAAAGGGGAGTACGTCTACAATGAGCAGTTCTTC.